The 7 T cell receptor beta chains below were found in one sample sequenced in a study of beta chain features in type 1 diabetes. The investigators reverse transcribed all of the isolated RNA, so they sequenced expressed TCRB transcripts. Produced via immunoSEQ multiplex PCR; TCRdb's table is partial and in-frame only. Of about 620,000 clones in the sample, roughly 15% were seen once. Sequenced input: naive CD4+ T cells from blood. These receptor sequences come from a young man in good health.

This clone was detected only a few times. The chain couples TRBV5-1 to TRBJ1-4; 8 bases align to TRBD1. With 4 bases clipped from V and 0 bases from J, the junction kept 29 bases outside the gene matches. The CDR3 has 24 residues. The germline V gene has CDR1 SGHRS and CDR2 YFSETQ. CDR3 protein: CASSPALSLRQGPQKQATNEKLFF. CDR3 DNA: TGCGCCAGCAGCCCAGCCCTGTCGCTTCGACAGGGGCCGCAGAAGCAAGCAACTAATGAAAAACTGTTTTTT.

In its sample, this clone was seen once. V gene TRBV9 combines with J gene TRBJ2-5, with 8 bases fitting TRBD2. CDR1 is SGDLS and CDR2 is YYNGEE in the germline V gene. This CDR3 spans 14 amino acids. Trimming at V came to 4 bases and at J to 5 bases, leaving 7 bases not matched to a gene. This CDR3 is CASSLGGARETQYF. CDR3 bases: TGTGCCAGCAGCCTCGGGGGGGCCAGGGAGACCCAGTACTTC. Supplemented by reference TRBV9 and TRBJ2-5, the full variable domain reads DSGVTQTPKHLITATGQRVTLRCSPRSGDLSVYWYQQSLDQGLQFLIQYYNGEERAKGNILERFSAQQFPDLHSELNLSSLELGDSALYFCASSLGGARETQYFGPGTRLLVL.

The rearrangement links TRBV10-3 to TRBJ2-7, with 9 bases aligning to TRBD1. V lost 6 bases and J lost 2; bases outside the gene matches: 5. This CDR3 is 14 amino acids long. Germline CDR1 reads ENHRY; CDR2 reads SYGVKD. CDR3 nucleotides: TGTGCCATCAGAGGACAGGGGAAGGCCTACGAGCAGTACTTC. It yields the protein CAIRGQGKAYEQYF.

The table lists this clone with a few counts. This sequence joins TRBV10-3 and TRBJ2-3; maybe TRBD1 (7 bases). This CDR3 has 16 amino acids. Germline V gene sequence: CDR1 ENHRY, CDR2 SYGVKD. V was cut by 4 bases and J by 2 bases, with 16 bases left in between. The CDR3: CAISGTTGRTTDTQYF. The CDR3 DNA follows: TGTGCCATCAGTGGTACGACAGGGAGGACCACAGATACGCAGTATTTT.

The genes are TRBV11-2 and TRBJ2-3; D possibly matches TRBD1 or TRBD2 (6 bases each). Trimming removed 3 bases from V and 1 base from J, with 8 bases in between. CDR1 is SGHAT, CDR2 FQNNGV, per germline. The CDR3 spans 14 residues. The CDR3 bases are TGTGCCAGCAGCTTGAGGGGGGGCACAGATACGCAGTATTTT. Its translation is CASSLRGGTDTQYF.

This sequence joins TRBV7-2 and TRBJ2-7; D is possibly TRBD2 (6 bases). CDR1 SGHTA and CDR2 FQGNSA come from the germline V gene. Trimming shortened V by 4 bases and J by 2 bases, and 15 bases separated the two germline ends. The CDR3 consists of 15 residues. The CDR3 nucleotides read TGTGCCAGCAGCTCGAGGGAGGTGGGACCCTACGAGCAGTACTTC. This gives the protein CASSSREVGPYEQYF.

This chain joins TRBV28 and TRBJ2-6; D is uncertain. The CDR3 has 15 amino acids. The germline gives CDR1 MDHEN, CDR2 SYDVKM. Deletions cut 6 bases from V and 1 base from J, with 10 bases between. CDR3 sequence (DNA): TGTGCCAGCAGGGGCTTAGGTTCTGGGGCCAACGTCCTGACTTTC. Translation gives CASRGLGSGANVLTF.